The 9 T cell receptor beta chains in this list originate from one sample, sequenced in a study of metastatic and nonmetastatic thyroid tumors. Not a single patient had been given any form of treatment at any point before undergoing thyroid surgery. TCRdb reanalyzed the PCR reads with MiXCR. The sample gives around 37,000 clones, 20% to 30% of which show up once; roughly 8.8% is in the top ten. Sequenced material: blood. Receptors originate from a female donor with papillary thyroid cancer or a benign thyroid nodule (not recorded which). Some clones in this sample may be carry-over from other donors' samples.

This clone was seen at least ten times. The chain joins TRBV5-8 to TRBJ1-4; 12 bases line up with TRBD1. Per the germline V gene, CDR1 is SGHTS and CDR2 is YDEGEE. The CDR3 covers 17 residues. J was trimmed by 9 bases and V by 4 bases; bases with no gene match: 13. CDR3 bases: TGTGCCAGCAGCCCATTCAGCTCCGGGACAGGGGGCAAAAAACTGTTTTTT. It codes for CASSPFSSGTGGKKLFF.

This clone was observed a handful of times. A much larger clone is a single base away; this may be a read error. The chain couples TRBV29-1 to TRBJ2-1; TRBD1 matches 10 bases. The end of the DNA fits TRBJ2-7 better, so the J call may be wrong. This CDR3 is 15 amino acids long. The germline CDR1 and CDR2 sequences are SQVTM and ANQGSEA. This CDR3 reads CSVTNPGQGLNEQYF. Here the CDR3 DNA reads TGCAGCGTAACCAACCCGGGACAGGGGCTCAATGAGCAGTACTTC.

This clone is medium-sized. The rearrangement uses TRBV11-2 and TRBJ2-7, with a possible D match to TRBD2 (6 bases). This CDR3 region has 13 residues. Trimming shortened V by 5 bases and J by 5 bases, and 13 bases separated the two germline ends. The germline V gene has CDR1 SGHAT and CDR2 FQNNGV. The DNA for the CDR3 is TGTGCCAGCAGCCCGGCGGGGTACCACGAGCAGTACTTC. As protein: CASSPAGYHEQYF.

This clone occurred many times. The chain has TRBV7-2 and TRBJ1-2; TRBD1 matches at 9 bases. CDR1 is SGHTA, CDR2 FQGNSA, per germline. The CDR3 is made up of 16 amino acids. V was clipped by 1 base and J by 2 bases; unmatched bases: 5. The chain's CDR3 is CASSLGGTGINYGYTF. The CDR3 DNA reads as TGTGCCAGCAGCTTAGGTGGGACAGGGATAAACTATGGCTACACCTTC.

There are many counts of this clone. The chain links TRBV6-5 to TRBJ1-5; tentative D call: TRBD1 (5 bases). V was trimmed by 7 bases and J by 4 bases, leaving 29 bases between them. CDR3 size: 19 residues. From germline, CDR1 is MNHEY and CDR2 SVGAGI. CDR3 loop: CASNHPRRLRQKINQPQHF. CDR3 in DNA: TGTGCCAGCAACCATCCGAGAAGATTGAGACAGAAAATAAATCAGCCCCAGCATTTT.

This clone was seen a handful of times. The chain joins TRBV5-6 to TRBJ2-7, with D possibly TRBD2 on 6 matching bases. Germline CDR1 SGHDT, CDR2 YYEEEE. Trimming shortened V by 3 bases and J by 5 bases, and 15 bases separated the two germline ends. CDR3 size: 14 residues. Here the CDR3 DNA reads TGTGCCAGCAGCTCCCCCTCCGGGAGTGACGAGCAGTACTTC. Protein: CASSSPSGSDEQYF.

J is TRBJ1-2 and V is TRBV10-3; D is uncertain. Germline lookup yields CDR1 ENHRY and CDR2 SYGVKD. This CDR3 has 13 amino acids. V was trimmed by 4 bases and J by 8 bases, leaving 14 bases between them. The CDR3, as DNA: TGTGCCATCAGTGTAGACCTGGCGGGGGGCTACACCTTC. The encoded protein is CAISVDLAGGYTF.

The J gene is TRBJ2-1, the V gene TRBV7-2; TRBD1 matches at 7 bases. V shed 3 bases, J shed 8 bases, and the junction held 4 bases outside the gene matches. Germline V gives CDR1 SGHTA, CDR2 FQGNSA. The CDR3 sequence is 13 residues long. The CDR3 DNA follows: TGTGCCAGCAGCTTGGAACAGGGGCATGAGCAGTTCTTC. This encodes CASSLEQGHEQFF.

In this sample, this clone turned up many times. The V call is TRBV30, the J call TRBJ1-4, with D maybe TRBD1 (6 bases). V was trimmed by 1 base and J by 10 bases, leaving 16 bases between them. This CDR3 is built from 14 residues. Germline V lookup: CDR1 GTSNPN, CDR2 SVGIG (reference sequence). CDR3 amino acids: CAWSAGAGVRKLFF. The CDR3 DNA is TGTGCCTGGAGTGCCGGGGCAGGGGTTAGAAAACTGTTTTTT.